The next 11 T cell receptor beta chains were all read from a single sample in a study of blood T cell repertoires in COVID-19. TCRdb's table, derived via immunoSEQ multiplex PCR, lists solely in-frame clones and lacks some. Of about 310,000 clones in the sample, around 87% were seen once. The source material was peripheral blood. The receptor source for this set is a woman aged 45-65 years who had recovered from COVID-19.

This clone was observed a few times. The chain carries TRBV3-1 (or the pseudogene TRBV3-2) and TRBJ1-2; D remains ambiguous. The length of the CDR3 is 14 residues. Trimming took 2 bases from V and 2 from J, leaving 9 bases between them. The germline CDR1 and CDR2 sequences are LGHDT and YNNKEL (reference sequence). CDR3 amino acids: CASSQQTENYGYTF. In nucleotides, the CDR3 is TGTGCCAGCAGCCAACAGACGGAGAACTATGGCTACACCTTC.

The chain is built from TRBV19 and TRBJ1-1; D possibly corresponds to TRBD1 (6 bases). The CDR3 is made up of 13 amino acids. CDR1 is LNHDA and CDR2 is SQIVND in the germline V gene (reference sequence). V lost 3 bases and J lost 3, with 8 bases in between. CDR3 sequence: CASSIDRYTEAFF. The CDR3 DNA reads TGTGCCAGTAGTATTGACAGGTACACTGAAGCTTTCTTT.

The V call is TRBV7-2, the J call TRBJ1-5; D unresolved. Germline assignment: CDR1 SGHTA and CDR2 FQGNSA. The CDR3 spans 16 residues. The V end was cut by 1 base, the J end by 0 bases, with 10 bases between. This CDR3 is CASSLVGGYSNQPQHF. The CDR3 nucleotides read TGTGCCAGCAGCTTAGTTGGAGGATATAGCAATCAGCCCCAGCATTTT.

This clone was seen a handful of times. The chain employs TRBV7-3 and TRBJ2-1, with 11 bases fitting TRBD2. Germline trimming cut 5 bases from V and 5 bases from J; bases unmatched to any gene: 5. The CDR3 sequence is 15 residues long. Germline V gene lookup returns CDR1 SGHTA and CDR2 FQGTGA. The DNA for the CDR3 is TGTGCCAGCAGCCGCGGGACTAGCGGAAACAATGAGCAGTTCTTC. Residues: CASSRGTSGNNEQFF.

The chain employs TRBV27 and TRBJ1-2; TRBD1 agrees at 8 bases. This CDR3 spans 14 amino acids. Losses at the gene ends were 5 bases for V and 5 bases for J; bases not matched to a gene: 7. CDR1 and CDR2 (germline): MNHEY, SMNVEV (reference sequence). CDR3 amino acids: CASSLKGTGYGYTF. As DNA, the CDR3 is TGTGCCAGCAGTCTCAAGGGGACAGGTTATGGCTACACCTTC.

The V and J genes are TRBV7-2 and TRBJ1-1, with a weak D call TRBD1 (5 bases). There are 15 residues in the CDR3. V gave up 1 base and J gave up 1 base, with 10 bases separating them. Germline CDR1 is SGHTA and CDR2 is FQGNSA. CDR3 sequence (DNA): TGTGCCAGCAGCTTAGGCCAGGGCGGGAACACTGAAGCTTTCTTT. Amino acid sequence: CASSLGQGGNTEAFF.

This clone was counted between two and nine times. This sequence joins TRBV29-1 and TRBJ2-7, with TRBD1 matching over 12 bases. CDR3 length equals 15 residues. V trimming: 6 bases; J trimming: 4 bases; junction bases outside the gene matches: 10. Germline CDR1 is SQVTM and CDR2 is ANQGSEA. The chain's CDR3 is CSVRYRDRGLYEQYF. CDR3 DNA: TGCAGCGTCCGCTACCGGGACAGGGGGCTATACGAGCAGTACTTC.

The J gene is TRBJ2-3, the V gene TRBV30; D not certain. Trimming took off 4 bases at V and 0 bases at J, with 11 bases between the two ends. CDR1 and CDR2 (germline): GTSNPN, SVGIG (reference sequence). The CDR3 runs to 14 residues. The CDR3 DNA reads TGTGCCTGGAATCGGGTTTCTAGCACAGATACGCAGTATTTT. Translated, it gives CAWNRVSSTDTQYF.

This chain links TRBV5-1 with TRBJ2-3; 9 nucleotides align to TRBD1. V lost 1 base to trimming and J lost 2 bases; unmatched junction nucleotides: 5. This CDR3 has 16 amino acids. The germline CDR1 and CDR2 sequences are SGHRS and YFSETQ. In DNA, the CDR3 is TGCGCCAGCAGCTTGCTTGGGACAGGGAACACAGATACGCAGTATTTT. Translated: CASSLLGTGNTDTQYF.

The chain combines TRBV2 with TRBJ2-2, with 9 bases that match TRBD1. V was pared by 8 bases and J by 5 bases, with 9 bases of the junction left unmatched. CDR1 SNHLY and CDR2 FYNNEI come from the germline V gene. The CDR3 is made up of 15 amino acids. The DNA of the CDR3 is TGTGCCAGCGGGGACAGGGCCCGATATACCGGGGAGCTGTTTTTT. Its translation is CASGDRARYTGELFF.

V gene TRBV7-9 combines with J gene TRBJ2-2; TRBD1 agrees at 12 bases. Germline-derived CDR1 and CDR2 are SEHNR and FQNEAQ (reference sequence). This CDR3 region has 14 residues. V shed 10 bases and J 7 bases; nucleotides not matched to a gene: 7. CDR3 protein: CANPGQGADGELFF. CDR3 DNA: TGTGCCAACCCGGGACAGGGGGCGGACGGGGAGCTGTTTTTT.